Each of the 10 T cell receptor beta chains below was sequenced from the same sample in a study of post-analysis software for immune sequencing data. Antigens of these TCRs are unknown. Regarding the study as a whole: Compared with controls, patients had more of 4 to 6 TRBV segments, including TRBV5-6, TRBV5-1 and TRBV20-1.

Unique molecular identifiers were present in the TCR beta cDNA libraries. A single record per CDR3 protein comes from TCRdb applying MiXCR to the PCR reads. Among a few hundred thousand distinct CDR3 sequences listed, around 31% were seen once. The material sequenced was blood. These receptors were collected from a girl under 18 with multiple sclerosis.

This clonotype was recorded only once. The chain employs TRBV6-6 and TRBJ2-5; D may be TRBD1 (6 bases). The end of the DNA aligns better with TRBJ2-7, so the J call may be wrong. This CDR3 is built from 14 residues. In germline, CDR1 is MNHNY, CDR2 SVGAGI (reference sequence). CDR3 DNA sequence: TGTGCCAGCAATTTAGGACAGCTCACCTACGAGCAGTACTTC. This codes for CASNLGQLTYEQYF.

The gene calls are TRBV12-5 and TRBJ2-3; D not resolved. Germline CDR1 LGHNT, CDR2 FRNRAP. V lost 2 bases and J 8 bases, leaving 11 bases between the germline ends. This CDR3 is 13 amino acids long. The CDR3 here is CASGLPGYSTQYF. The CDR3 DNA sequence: TGTGCTAGTGGTTTGCCGGGTTACAGTACGCAGTATTTT. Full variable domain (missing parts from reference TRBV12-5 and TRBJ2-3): DARVTQTPRHKVTEMGQEVTMRCQPILGHNTVFWYRQTMMQGLELLAYFRNRAPLDDSGMPKDRFSAEMPDATLATLKIQPSEPRDSAVYFCASGLPGYSTQYFGPGTRLTVL.

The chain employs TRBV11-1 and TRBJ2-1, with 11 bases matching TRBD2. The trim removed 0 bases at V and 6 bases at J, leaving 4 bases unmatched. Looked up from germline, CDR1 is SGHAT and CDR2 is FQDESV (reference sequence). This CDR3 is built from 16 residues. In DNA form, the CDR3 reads TGTGCCAGCAGCTTAGCGCTTCTAGCGGGGGGCAATGAGCAGTTCTTC. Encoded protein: CASSLALLAGGNEQFF. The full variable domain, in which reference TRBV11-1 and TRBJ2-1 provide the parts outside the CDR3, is EAEVAQSPRYKITEKSQAVAFWCDPISGHATLYWYRQILGQGPELLVQFQDESVVDDSQLPKDRFSAERLKGVDSTLKIQPAELGDSAMYLCASSLALLAGGNEQFFGPGTRLTVL.

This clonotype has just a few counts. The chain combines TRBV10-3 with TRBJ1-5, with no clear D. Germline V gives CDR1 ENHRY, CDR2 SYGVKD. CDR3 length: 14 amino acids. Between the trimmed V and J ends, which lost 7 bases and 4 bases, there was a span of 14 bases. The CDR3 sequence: CAINDDRYNQPQHF. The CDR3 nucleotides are TGTGCCATCAATGATGATAGGTATAATCAGCCCCAGCATTTT.

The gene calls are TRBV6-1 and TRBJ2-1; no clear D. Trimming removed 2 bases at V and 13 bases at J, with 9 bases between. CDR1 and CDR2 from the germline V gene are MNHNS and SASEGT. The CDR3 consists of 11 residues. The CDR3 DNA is TGTGCCAGCAGTGAATCGACTGGTCAGTTCTTC. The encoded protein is CASSESTGQFF.

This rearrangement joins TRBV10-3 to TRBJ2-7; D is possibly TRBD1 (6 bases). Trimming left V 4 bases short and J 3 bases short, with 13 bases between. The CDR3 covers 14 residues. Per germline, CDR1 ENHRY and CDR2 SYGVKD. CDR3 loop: CAISGGQNLYEQYF. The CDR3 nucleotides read TGTGCCATCAGTGGAGGACAGAACCTCTACGAGCAGTACTTC.

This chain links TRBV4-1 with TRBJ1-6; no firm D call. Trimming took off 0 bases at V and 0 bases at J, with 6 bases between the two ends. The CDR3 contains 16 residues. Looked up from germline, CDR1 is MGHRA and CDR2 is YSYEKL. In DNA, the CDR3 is TGCGCCAGCAGCCAAGATCTGAGCTCCTATAATTCACCCCTCCACTTT. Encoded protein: CASSQDLSSYNSPLHF.

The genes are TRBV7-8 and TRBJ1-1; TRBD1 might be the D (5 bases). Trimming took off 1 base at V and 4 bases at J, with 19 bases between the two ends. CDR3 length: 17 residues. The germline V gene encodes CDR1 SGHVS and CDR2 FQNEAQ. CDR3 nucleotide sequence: TGTGCCAGCAGCTTAGAGGGACGGGGCCCCAAGGGCACTGAAGCTTTCTTT. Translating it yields CASSLEGRGPKGTEAFF.

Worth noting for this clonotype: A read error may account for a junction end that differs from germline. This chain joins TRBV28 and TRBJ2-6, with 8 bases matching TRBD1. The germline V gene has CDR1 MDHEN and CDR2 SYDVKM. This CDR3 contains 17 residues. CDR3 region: CASSPYPTGDGANVPTF. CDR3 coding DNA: TGTGCCAGCAGTCCATACCCGACAGGGGATGGGGCCAACGTCCCGACTTTC.

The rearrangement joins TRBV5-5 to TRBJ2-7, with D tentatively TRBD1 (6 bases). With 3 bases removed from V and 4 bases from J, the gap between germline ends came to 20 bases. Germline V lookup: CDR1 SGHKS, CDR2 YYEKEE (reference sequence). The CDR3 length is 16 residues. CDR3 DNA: TGTGCCAGCAGCTCGGCTCGGGCAGGGGCATATTACGAGCAGTACTTC. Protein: CASSSARAGAYYEQYF.